This record looks at one TCR beta chain sequence and its context. The target antigen is unknown. The sample originates from a study of T-cell reconstitution after alpha-beta-depleted transplantation in children. Findings and caveats of the study: Hyperexpanded clones declined; after one year, newly produced T cells mostly supplied diversity.

The authors prepared the TCRbeta library with unique molecular identifiers. MiXCR was run by TCRdb on the PCR reads, yielding one entry per CDR3 protein. The sample has about 980,000 distinct CDR3 sequences, roughly 31% seen once. The CDR3 consists of 17 residues. Germline CDR1 is DFQATT and CDR2 is SNEGSKA (reference sequence). Trimming took 0 bases from V and 0 from J, leaving 15 bases between them. The sequenced sample was PBMCs, mostly from graft donor cells, obtained 360 days after TCRalphabeta/CD19-depleted stem cell transplant. This TCR was recovered from a boy under two years old who had a stem cell transplant for SCID, so the T cells may come from the graft donor. This chain joins TRBV20-1 and TRBJ1-5; D possibly corresponds to TRBD1 (5 bases). CDR3: CSAREGGRFYSNQPQHF. CDR3 nucleotides: TGCAGTGCTAGAGAGGGGGGACGTTTTTATAGCAATCAGCCCCAGCATTTT.